A single sample gave rise to the 15 T cell receptor beta chains below, sequenced in a study of OX40 agonist ivuxolimab in advanced cancers. Here immunoSEQ multiplex PCR was the method, and the copy in TCRdb shows in-frame clones only, minus some. The sample consists of approximately 87,000 clones, about 90% of them appearing once. The source material was CD4+ or CD8+ T cells sorted from blood, sampled in a trial of the OX40 agonist ivuxolimab. Receptor source: an adult with an advanced solid tumor such as melanoma, head and neck, liver or kidney cancer.

The chain uses TRBV5-4 and TRBJ2-7; tentatively, D is TRBD2 (6 bases). The length of the CDR3 is 14 residues. From germline, CDR1 is SGHNT and CDR2 YYREEE (reference sequence). Trimming took off 5 bases at V and 4 bases at J, with 16 bases between the two ends. For the CDR3, the DNA is TGTGCCAGCAGTCACGGGGGACTGCGGTACGAGCAGTACTTC. Translated, it gives CASSHGGLRYEQYF.

This chain links TRBV15 with TRBJ2-1; 10 bases align to TRBD1. The CDR3 covers 16 residues. V lost 0 bases to trimming and J lost 7 bases; unmatched junction nucleotides: 6. Germline V gives CDR1 LNHNV, CDR2 YYDKDF (reference sequence). CDR3 sequence: CATSRDLGQGGNEQFF. The CDR3 coding sequence is TGTGCCACCAGCAGAGATCTTGGACAGGGGGGGAATGAGCAGTTCTTC.

This clone was recorded once. A much bigger clone sits one base away, suggesting this may be a read error. CDR3 sequence (DNA): TGTGCCAGCAGCTTAAGTCGACTTAACATTGAAGCTTTCTTT. Translating gives CASSLSRLNIEAFF. V usage is TRBV7-9 and J usage is TRBJ1-1; D call uncertain. The CDR3 sequence is 14 residues long. The germline V gene has CDR1 SEHNR and CDR2 FQNEAQ (reference sequence).

This chain uses TRBV11-2 with TRBJ2-1; D is perhaps TRBD1 (6 bases). The germline gives CDR1 SGHAT, CDR2 FQNNGV. The CDR3 is 15 amino acids. Between the trimmed V and J ends, which lost 2 bases and 8 bases, there was a span of 16 bases. As DNA, the CDR3 is TGTGCCAGCAGCTTAAATGGGGGCAGGGCCGATGAGCAGTTCTTC. It codes for CASSLNGGRADEQFF.

The gene calls are TRBV19 and TRBJ2-2; 13 bases are shared with TRBD2. Germline V gene lookup returns CDR1 LNHDA and CDR2 SQIVND (reference sequence). The CDR3 totals 17 residues. The V segment lost 4 bases and the J segment 1 base; nucleotides outside the gene matches: 3. CDR3 amino acids: CASSSRTSGRNTGELFF. CDR3 nucleotide sequence: TGTGCCAGTAGTAGTCGGACTAGCGGGAGGAACACCGGGGAGCTGTTTTTT.

The chain joins TRBV9 to TRBJ1-4; no definite D call. CDR1 and CDR2 from the germline V gene are SGDLS and YYNGEE. CDR3 length: 14 amino acids. V was shortened by 4 bases and J by 7 bases, with 14 bases between the two germline ends. CDR3 nucleotides: TGTGCCAGCAGCCCGACAAGTTCGGGTGAAAAACTGTTTTTT. Amino acids: CASSPTSSGEKLFF.

The rearrangement links TRBV7-9 to TRBJ2-1; no firm D call. Germline CDR1 and CDR2: SEHNR and FQNEAQ (reference sequence). The V end lost 5 bases, the J end lost 7 bases, and 18 bases lay between the germline ends. The CDR3 contains 15 residues. The CDR3 protein is CASSRTLSRRNEQFF. The CDR3 DNA reads TGTGCCAGCAGCCGCACGCTCTCCCGAAGAAATGAGCAGTTCTTC. The variable domain in full, with the rest retrieved from reference TRBV7-9 and TRBJ2-1, is DTGVSQNPRHKITKRGQNVTFRCDPISEHNRLYWYRQTLGQGPEFLTYFQNEAQLEKSRLLSDRFSAERPKGSFSTLEIQRTEQGDSAMYLCASSRTLSRRNEQFFGPGTRLTVL.

The genes are TRBV7-8 and TRBJ2-2; D call uncertain. In germline, CDR1 is SGHVS, CDR2 FQNEAQ. Trimming took off 5 bases at V and 4 bases at J, with 8 bases between the two ends. The CDR3 spans 13 residues. CDR3: CASSPSSTGELFF. Written as DNA, the CDR3 is TGTGCCAGCAGCCCTTCTAGCACCGGGGAGCTGTTTTTT.

The chain uses TRBV7-3 and TRBJ1-1; weak D call: TRBD1 (5 bases). Per germline, CDR1 SGHTA and CDR2 FQGTGA. The CDR3 is made up of 12 amino acids. V lost 4 bases and J 6 bases, leaving 9 bases between the germline ends. CDR3 in DNA: TGTGCCAGCAGCTCATGGGGCCCTGAAGCTTTCTTT. This sequence encodes CASSSWGPEAFF.

In nucleotides, the CDR3 is TGTGCCAGCAGTTCCGGACTAGCGGGAGAACTAGGGAATGAGCAGTTCTTC. This encodes CASSSGLAGELGNEQFF. The rearrangement joins TRBV28 to TRBJ2-1, with 13 bases fitting TRBD2. The CDR3 totals 17 residues. J gave up 7 bases and V 4 bases, and 10 bases lay outside the gene matches. The germline CDR1 and CDR2 sequences are MDHEN and SYDVKM.

The chain couples TRBV2 to TRBJ2-5; TRBD2 matches 16 bases. Trimming at V came to 3 bases and at J to 5 bases, leaving 6 bases not matched to a gene. The CDR3 is 17 amino acids. The germline V gene encodes CDR1 SNHLY and CDR2 FYNNEI. In nucleotides, the CDR3 is TGTGCCAGCAGTGAGGGACTAGCGGGAGGGCTGGGCGAGACCCAGTACTTC. This gives the protein CASSEGLAGGLGETQYF. The full variable domain, with the rest looked up from reference TRBV2 and TRBJ2-5, is EPEVTQTPSHQVTQMGQEVILRCVPISNHLYFYWYRQILGQKVEFLVSFYNNEISEKSEIFDDQFSVERPDGSNFTLKIRSTKLEDSAMYFCASSEGLAGGLGETQYFGPGTRLLVL.

The chain employs TRBV19 and TRBJ2-4; no firm D call. The CDR3 contains 13 residues. Trimming removed 5 bases from V and 1 base from J, with 6 bases in between. Per the germline V gene, CDR1 is LNHDA and CDR2 is SQIVND (reference sequence). CDR3: CASSLRAKNIQYF. In DNA, the CDR3 is TGTGCCAGTAGTCTTCGGGCCAAAAACATTCAGTACTTC.

This chain joins TRBV7-9 and TRBJ2-1; TRBD2 agrees at 9 bases. Per the germline V gene, CDR1 is SEHNR and CDR2 is FQNEAQ (reference sequence). V gave up 2 bases and J gave up 12 bases; unmatched junction bases: 11. The CDR3 consists of 15 residues. The CDR3 sequence is CASSLLGGRGKRQFF. The CDR3 nucleotides read TGTGCCAGCAGCTTACTGGGCGGGAGGGGAAAGCGGCAGTTCTTC.

This clone was observed once. V gene TRBV7-2 combines with J gene TRBJ1-2; D possibly corresponds to TRBD1 (5 bases). The CDR3 totals 18 residues. Germline V gene sequence: CDR1 SGHTA, CDR2 FQGNSA. Trimming shortened V by 1 base and J by 4 bases, and 22 bases separated the two germline ends. In DNA, the CDR3 is TGTGCCAGCAGCTTAGGGTCGTATATTTGGGGACCCCCCTATGGCTACACCTTC. Protein: CASSLGSYIWGPPYGYTF. The complete variable domain, with remaining parts taken from reference TRBV7-2 and TRBJ1-2, reads GAGVSQSPSNKVTEKGKDVELRCDPISGHTALYWYRQSLGQGLEFLIYFQGNSAPDKSGLPSDRFSAERTGGSVSTLTIQRTQQEDSAVYLCASSLGSYIWGPPYGYTFGSGTRLTVV.

This chain uses TRBV28 with TRBJ2-7; D is uncertain. Germline lookup yields CDR1 MDHEN and CDR2 SYDVKM. V lost 5 bases to trimming and J lost 2 bases, with 4 bases between them. The CDR3 contains 11 residues. This chain's CDR3 is CASSPAYEQYF. The CDR3 DNA is TGTGCCAGCAGTCCTGCCTACGAGCAGTACTTC. Using reference TRBV28 and TRBJ2-7 for the parts outside the CDR3, the full variable domain is DVKVTQSSRYLVKRTGEKVFLECVQDMDHENMFWYRQDPGLGLRLIYFSYDVKMKEKGDIPEGYSVSREKKERFSLILESASTNQTSMYLCASSPAYEQYFGPGTRLTVT.